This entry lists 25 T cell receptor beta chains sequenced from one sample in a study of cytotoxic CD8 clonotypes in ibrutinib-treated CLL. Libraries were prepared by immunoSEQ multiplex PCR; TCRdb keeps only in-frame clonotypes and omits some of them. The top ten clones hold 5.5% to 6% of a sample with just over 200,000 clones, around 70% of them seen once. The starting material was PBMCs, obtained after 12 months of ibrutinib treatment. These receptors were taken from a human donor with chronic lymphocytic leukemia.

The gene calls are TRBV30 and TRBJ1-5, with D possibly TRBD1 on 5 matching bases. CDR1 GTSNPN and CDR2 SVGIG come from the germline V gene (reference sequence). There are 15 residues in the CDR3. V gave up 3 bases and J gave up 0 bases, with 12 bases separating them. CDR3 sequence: CAWSNQGGSNQPQHF. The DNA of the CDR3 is TGTGCCTGGAGCAACCAGGGCGGTAGCAATCAGCCCCAGCATTTT.

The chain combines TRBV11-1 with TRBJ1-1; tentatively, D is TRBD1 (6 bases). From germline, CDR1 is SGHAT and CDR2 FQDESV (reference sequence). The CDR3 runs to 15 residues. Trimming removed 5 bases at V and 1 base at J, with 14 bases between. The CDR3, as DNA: TGTGCCAGCAGCGCCCAGGGGCGGACGAACACTGAAGCTTTCTTT. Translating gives CASSAQGRTNTEAFF.

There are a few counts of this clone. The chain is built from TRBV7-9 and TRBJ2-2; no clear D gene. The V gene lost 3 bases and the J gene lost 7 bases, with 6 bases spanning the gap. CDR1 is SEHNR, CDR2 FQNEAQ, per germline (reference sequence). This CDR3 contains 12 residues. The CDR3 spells CASSLGSGELFF. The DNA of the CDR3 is TGTGCCAGCAGCTTGGGTAGCGGGGAGCTGTTTTTT.

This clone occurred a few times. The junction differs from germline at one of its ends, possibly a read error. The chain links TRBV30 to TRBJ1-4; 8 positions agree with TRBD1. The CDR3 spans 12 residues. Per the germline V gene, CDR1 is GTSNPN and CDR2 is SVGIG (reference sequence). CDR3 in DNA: TGTGCCTGGAGTTTTTATTCGGGACAGGTCTCATTT. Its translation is CAWSFYSGQVSF.

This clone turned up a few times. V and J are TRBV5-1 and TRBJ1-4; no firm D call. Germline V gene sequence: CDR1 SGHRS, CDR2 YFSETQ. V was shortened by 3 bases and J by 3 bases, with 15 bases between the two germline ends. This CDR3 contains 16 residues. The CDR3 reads CASSSLKGGPNEKLFF. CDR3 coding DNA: TGCGCCAGCAGCTCTTTAAAGGGCGGACCTAATGAAAAACTGTTTTTT.

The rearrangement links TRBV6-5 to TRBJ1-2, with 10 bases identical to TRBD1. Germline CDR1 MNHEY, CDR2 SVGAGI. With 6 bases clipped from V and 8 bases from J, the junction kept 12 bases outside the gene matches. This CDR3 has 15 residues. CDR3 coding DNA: TGTGCCAGCAGATTGGCGGGACAGGGGAAGCCAGGCTACACCTTC. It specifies CASRLAGQGKPGYTF.

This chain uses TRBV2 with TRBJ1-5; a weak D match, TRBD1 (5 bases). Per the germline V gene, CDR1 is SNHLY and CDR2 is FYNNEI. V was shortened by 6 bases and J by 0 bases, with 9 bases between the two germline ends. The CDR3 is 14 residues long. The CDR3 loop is CASRVDSSNQPQHF. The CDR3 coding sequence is TGTGCCAGCAGAGTCGACAGTAGCAATCAGCCCCAGCATTTT.

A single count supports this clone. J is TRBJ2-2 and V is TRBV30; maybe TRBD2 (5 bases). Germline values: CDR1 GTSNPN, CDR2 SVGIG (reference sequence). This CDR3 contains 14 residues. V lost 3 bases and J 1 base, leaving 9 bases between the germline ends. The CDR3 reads CAWRVEGNTGELFF. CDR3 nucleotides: TGTGCCTGGAGGGTAGAGGGGAACACCGGGGAGCTGTTTTTT.

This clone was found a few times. The CDR3: CAWRAGGIGSPLHF. The CDR3 DNA reads as TGTGCCTGGAGAGCCGGGGGAATCGGATCACCCCTCCACTTT. V is TRBV30 and J is TRBJ1-6, with D perhaps matching TRBD1 (5 bases). The CDR3 has 14 amino acids. Trimming shortened V by 3 bases and J by 10 bases, and 16 bases separated the two germline ends. Germline V gene lookup returns CDR1 GTSNPN and CDR2 SVGIG (reference sequence).

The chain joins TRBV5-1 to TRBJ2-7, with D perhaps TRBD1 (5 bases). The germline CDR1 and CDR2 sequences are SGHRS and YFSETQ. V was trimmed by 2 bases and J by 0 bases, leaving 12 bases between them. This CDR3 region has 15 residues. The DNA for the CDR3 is TGCGCCAGCAGCTTCTCACAGGTTAGCTCCTACGAGCAGTACTTC. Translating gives CASSFSQVSSYEQYF.

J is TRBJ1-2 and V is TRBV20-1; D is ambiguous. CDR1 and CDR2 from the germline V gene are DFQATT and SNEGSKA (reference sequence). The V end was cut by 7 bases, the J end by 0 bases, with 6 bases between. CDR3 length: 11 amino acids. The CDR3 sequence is CSVGSNYGYTF. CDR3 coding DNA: TGCAGTGTGGGTTCTAACTATGGCTACACCTTC.

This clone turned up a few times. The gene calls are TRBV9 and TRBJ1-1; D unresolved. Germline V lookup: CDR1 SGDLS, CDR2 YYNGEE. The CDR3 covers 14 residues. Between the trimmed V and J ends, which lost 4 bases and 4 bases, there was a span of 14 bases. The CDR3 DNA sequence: TGTGCCAGCAGCCTAACCGAGGTTGGCACTGAAGCTTTCTTT. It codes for CASSLTEVGTEAFF. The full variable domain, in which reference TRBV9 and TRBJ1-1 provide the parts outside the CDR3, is DSGVTQTPKHLITATGQRVTLRCSPRSGDLSVYWYQQSLDQGLQFLIQYYNGEERAKGNILERFSAQQFPDLHSELNLSSLELGDSALYFCASSLTEVGTEAFFGQGTRLTVV.

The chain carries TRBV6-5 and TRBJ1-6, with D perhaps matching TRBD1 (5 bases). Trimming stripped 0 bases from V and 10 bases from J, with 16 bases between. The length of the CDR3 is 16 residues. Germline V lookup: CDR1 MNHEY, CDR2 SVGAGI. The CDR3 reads CASSYSQGGTPSPLHF. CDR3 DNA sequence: TGTGCCAGCAGTTACTCCCAGGGAGGTACGCCATCACCCCTCCACTTT.

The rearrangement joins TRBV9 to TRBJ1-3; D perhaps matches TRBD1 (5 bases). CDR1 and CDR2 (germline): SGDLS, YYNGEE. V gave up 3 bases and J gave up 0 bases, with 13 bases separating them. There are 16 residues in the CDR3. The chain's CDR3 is CASSARDGNSGNTIYF. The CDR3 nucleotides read TGTGCCAGCAGCGCTCGGGACGGTAACTCTGGAAACACCATATATTTT.

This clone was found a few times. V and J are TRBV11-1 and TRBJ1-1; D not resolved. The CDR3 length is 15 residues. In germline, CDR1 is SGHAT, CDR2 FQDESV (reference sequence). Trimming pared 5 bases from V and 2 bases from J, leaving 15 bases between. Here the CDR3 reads CASSPERTFNTEAFF. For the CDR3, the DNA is TGTGCCAGCAGCCCCGAGAGAACGTTTAACACTGAAGCTTTCTTT.

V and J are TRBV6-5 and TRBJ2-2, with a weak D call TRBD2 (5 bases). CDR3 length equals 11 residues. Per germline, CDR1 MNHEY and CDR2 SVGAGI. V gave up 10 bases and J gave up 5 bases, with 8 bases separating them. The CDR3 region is CATSGTGELFF. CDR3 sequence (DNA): TGTGCCACCTCGGGAACCGGGGAGCTGTTTTTT.

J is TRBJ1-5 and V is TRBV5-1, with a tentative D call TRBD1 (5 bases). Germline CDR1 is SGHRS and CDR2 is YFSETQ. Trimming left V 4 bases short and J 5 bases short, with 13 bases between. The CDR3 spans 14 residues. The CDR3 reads CASSPGRLDQPQHF. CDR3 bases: TGCGCCAGCAGCCCGGGACGTCTGGATCAGCCCCAGCATTTT.

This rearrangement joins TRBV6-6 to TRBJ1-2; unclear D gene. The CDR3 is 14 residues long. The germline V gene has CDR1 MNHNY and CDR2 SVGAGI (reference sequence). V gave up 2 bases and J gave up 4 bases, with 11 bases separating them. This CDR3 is CASSYALWSYGYTF. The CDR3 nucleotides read TGTGCCAGCAGTTACGCCCTGTGGAGCTATGGCTACACCTTC.

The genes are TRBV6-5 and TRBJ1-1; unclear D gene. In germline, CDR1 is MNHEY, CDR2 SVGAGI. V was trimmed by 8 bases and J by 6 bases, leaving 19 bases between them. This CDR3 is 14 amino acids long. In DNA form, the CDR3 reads TGTGCCAGCTCCCGTGAAAGCAGGATCGCTGAAGCTTTCTTT. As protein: CASSRESRIAEAFF.

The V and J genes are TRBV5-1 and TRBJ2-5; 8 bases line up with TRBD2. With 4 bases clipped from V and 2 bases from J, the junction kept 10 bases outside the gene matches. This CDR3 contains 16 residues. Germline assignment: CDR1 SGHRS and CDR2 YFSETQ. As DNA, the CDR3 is TGCGCCAGCAGCCCGGGAGGTAGCGGGGCTCAAGAGACCCAGTACTTC. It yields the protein CASSPGGSGAQETQYF.

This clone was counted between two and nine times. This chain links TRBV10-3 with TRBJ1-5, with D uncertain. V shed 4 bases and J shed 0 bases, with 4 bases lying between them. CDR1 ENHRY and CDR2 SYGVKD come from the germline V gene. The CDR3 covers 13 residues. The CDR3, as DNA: TGTGCCATCAGTGGGAGTAGCAATCAGCCCCAGCATTTT. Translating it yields CAISGSSNQPQHF.

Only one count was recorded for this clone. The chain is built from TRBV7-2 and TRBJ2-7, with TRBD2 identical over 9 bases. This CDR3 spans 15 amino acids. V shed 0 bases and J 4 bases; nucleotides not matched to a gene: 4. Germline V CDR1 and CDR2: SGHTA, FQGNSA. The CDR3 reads CASSLARGGTYEQYF. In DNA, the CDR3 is TGTGCCAGCAGCTTAGCGCGGGGGGGCACGTACGAGCAGTACTTC. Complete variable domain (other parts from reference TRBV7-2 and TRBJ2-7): GAGVSQSPSNKVTEKGKDVELRCDPISGHTALYWYRQSLGQGLEFLIYFQGNSAPDKSGLPSDRFSAERTGGSVSTLTIQRTQQEDSAVYLCASSLARGGTYEQYFGPGTRLTVT.

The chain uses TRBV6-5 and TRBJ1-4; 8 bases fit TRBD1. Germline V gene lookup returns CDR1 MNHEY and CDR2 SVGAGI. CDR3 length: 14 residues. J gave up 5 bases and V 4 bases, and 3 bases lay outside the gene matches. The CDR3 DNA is TGTGCCAGCAGTTGGACAGGGACAAATGAAAAACTGTTTTTT. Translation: CASSWTGTNEKLFF.

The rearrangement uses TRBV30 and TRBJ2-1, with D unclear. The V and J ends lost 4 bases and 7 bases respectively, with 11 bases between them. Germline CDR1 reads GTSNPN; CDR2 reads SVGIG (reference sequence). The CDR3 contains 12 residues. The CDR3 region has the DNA TGTGCCTGGAAAGCGAACGGTAATGAGCAGTTCTTC. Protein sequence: CAWKANGNEQFF.

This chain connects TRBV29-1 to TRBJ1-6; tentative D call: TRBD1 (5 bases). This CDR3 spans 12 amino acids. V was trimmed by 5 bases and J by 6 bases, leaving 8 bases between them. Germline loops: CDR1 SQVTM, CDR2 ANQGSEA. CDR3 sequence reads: CSVRDGNSPLHF. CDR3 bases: TGCAGCGTTAGGGACGGTAATTCACCCCTCCACTTT.